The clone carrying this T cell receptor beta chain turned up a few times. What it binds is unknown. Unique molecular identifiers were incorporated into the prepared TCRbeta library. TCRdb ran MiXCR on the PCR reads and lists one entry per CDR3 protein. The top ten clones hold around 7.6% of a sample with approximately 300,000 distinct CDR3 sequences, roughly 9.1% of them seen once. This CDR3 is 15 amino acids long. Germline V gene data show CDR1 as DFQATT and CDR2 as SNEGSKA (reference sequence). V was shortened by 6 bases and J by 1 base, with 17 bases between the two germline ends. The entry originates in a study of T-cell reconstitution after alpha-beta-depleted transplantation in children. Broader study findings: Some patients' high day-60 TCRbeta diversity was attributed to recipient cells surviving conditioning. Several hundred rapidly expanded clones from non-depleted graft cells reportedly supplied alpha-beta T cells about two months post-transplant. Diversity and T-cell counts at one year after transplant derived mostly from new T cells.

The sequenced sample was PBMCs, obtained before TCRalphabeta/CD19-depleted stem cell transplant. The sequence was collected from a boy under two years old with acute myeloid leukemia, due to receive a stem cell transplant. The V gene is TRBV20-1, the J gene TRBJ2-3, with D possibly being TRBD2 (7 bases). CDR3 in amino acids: CSAGGGALGTDTQYF. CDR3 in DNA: TGCAGTGCCGGAGGGGGGGCCCTAGGCACAGATACGCAGTATTTT.